This T cell receptor beta chain was documented in a study of cytomegalovirus exposure and HLA in healthy donors. While unrecorded immune exposures were likely, the donors were nominally healthy when sampled. Notes on the study in general: Confirmation was obtained in vitro that a few CMV-associated chains are specific for CMV antigens. A highly shared variant cluster was judged a likely technical artifact.

The PCR contained 60 Vbeta and 13 Jbeta primers. Original handling: About 12 million of 70 million to 80 million unique TCR beta chains were shared, per a later count. Here immunoSEQ multiplex PCR was the method, and the copy in TCRdb shows in-frame clones only, minus some. D and trimming were read from the DNA, whereas the V and J calls and clone size are those reported in that table. The sample spans roughly 58,000 clones; the ten largest clones claim 9.5% to 12%. Comment on this clone: The antigen is not known.

This clonotype was sampled from a woman in her forties or fifties in good health and CMV-seropositive. The sample was PBMCs.

CDR3 sequence: CASSQSSGSGGGFLETQYF. In DNA form, the CDR3 reads TGCGCCAGCAGTCAATCTAGCGGGAGCGGGGGGGGGTTTTTGGAGACCCAGTACTTC. This chain uses TRBV23-1 with TRBJ2-5, with TRBD2 identical over 10 bases. TRBV23-1 is annotated as an ORF whose role is uncertain. Unmatched junction bases numbered 15, after V lost 0 bases and J lost 5 bases. This CDR3 is built from 19 residues.